The 20 T cell receptor beta chains listed next were all sequenced from one sample in a study of T cells in Graves' hyperthyroidism and ophthalmopathy. RNA transcripts yielded amplified TCR beta CDR3 regions. The HTBI set primed first-round TCR CDR3 RT-PCR. TCRdb re-analysed the multiplex PCR reads in MiXCR, keeping a single row per CDR3 protein. The sample contains 300,000 to 400,000 distinct CDR3 sequences, roughly 23% of which appear only once. The sequencing input was blood. These receptors came from a woman in her forties or fifties with Graves' hyperthyroidism.

The CDR3, as DNA: TGTGCCAGCAGCGTAGACGGATTGAGGACCCAGTACTTC. Its translation: CASSVDGLRTQYF. J is TRBJ2-5 and V is TRBV9; no definite D call. Germline CDR1 and CDR2: SGDLS and YYNGEE. The CDR3 extends over 13 amino acids. With 0 bases removed from V and 7 bases from J, the gap between germline ends came to 10 bases.

The chain has TRBV2 and TRBJ2-7, with D possibly being TRBD1 (6 bases). V was trimmed by 10 bases and J by 8 bases, leaving 12 bases between them. The V gene's germline CDR1 is SNHLY and CDR2 FYNNEI. The length of the CDR3 is 10 residues. The CDR3 DNA reads as TGTGCCAACAAGGACAGCCAGCAGTACTTC. Translation gives CANKDSQQYF.

The table lists this clonotype with many counts. The chain is built from TRBV20-1 and TRBJ2-4, with D perhaps TRBD2 (6 bases). CDR3 length equals 14 residues. V was clipped by 0 bases and J by 5 bases, with 11 bases between them. Per the germline V gene, CDR1 is DFQATT and CDR2 is SNEGSKA (reference sequence). The CDR3 region has the DNA TGCAGTGCTAGAGATTTACGGGAGCAAAACATTCAGTACTTC. Protein product: CSARDLREQNIQYF.

Ten or more counts support this clonotype. The rearrangement joins TRBV7-2 to TRBJ2-1; 8 nucleotides align to TRBD2. V was clipped by 3 bases and J by 0 bases; unmatched bases: 1. This CDR3 spans 15 amino acids. CDR1 SGHTA and CDR2 FQGNSA come from the germline V gene. The CDR3 bases are TGTGCCAGCAGCTTTAGCGGGAACTCCTACAATGAGCAGTTCTTC. The encoded protein is CASSFSGNSYNEQFF. Together with reference TRBV7-2 and TRBJ2-1, the CDR3 gives the full variable domain: GAGVSQSPSNKVTEKGKDVELRCDPISGHTALYWYRQSLGQGLEFLIYFQGNSAPDKSGLPSDRFSAERTGGSVSTLTIQRTQQEDSAVYLCASSFSGNSYNEQFFGPGTRLTVL.

This clonotype was detected a few times. The chain is built from TRBV29-1 and TRBJ2-5; TRBD1 matches 8 bases. Trimming removed 2 bases from V and 0 bases from J; junction bases left unmatched: 8. CDR3 length equals 16 residues. Germline V gene data show CDR1 as SQVTM and CDR2 as ANQGSEA. Here the CDR3 reads CSVELPDRGYQETQYF. DNA of the CDR3: TGCAGCGTTGAATTGCCCGACAGGGGTTACCAAGAGACCCAGTACTTC.

As concerns this clonotype: At one boundary the junction diverges from the germline segment, which might be a read error. The J gene is TRBJ2-5, the V gene TRBV12-3 or TRBV12-4; a possible D gene is TRBD1 (6 bases). The CDR3 runs to 15 residues. Written as DNA, the CDR3 is TGTGCCAGCAGTTTAGGACAGGAGGCTGTAGAGGCCCAGTACTTC. This encodes CASSLGQEAVEAQYF.

The table lists this clonotype with many counts. The rearrangement links TRBV6-1 to TRBJ1-5, with D maybe TRBD1 (6 bases). Germline V gene lookup returns CDR1 MNHNS and CDR2 SASEGT. The CDR3 spans 19 residues. Trimming took off 6 bases at V and 1 base at J, with 25 bases between the two ends. The CDR3 DNA follows: TGTGCCAGCAGACCTCCCTACCCGGGACAAGGTAGAAGCAATCAGCCCCAGCATTTT. The encoded protein is CASRPPYPGQGRSNQPQHF.

This clonotype was counted ten times or more. The genes are TRBV5-1 and TRBJ1-5; 7 nucleotides align to TRBD1. This CDR3 spans 14 amino acids. Per germline, CDR1 SGHRS and CDR2 YFSETQ. The V segment lost 4 bases and the J segment 9 bases; nucleotides outside the gene matches: 10. The DNA of the CDR3 is TGCGCCAGCAGCAAAACAGGGGAGGGAGCGCCCCAGCATTTT. It encodes CASSKTGEGAPQHF.

This clonotype was counted at least ten times. The chain joins TRBV30 to TRBJ2-1; TRBD1 is a possible D gene (6 bases). This CDR3 has 15 residues. V was pared by 4 bases and J by 0 bases, with 13 bases between. Germline CDR1 reads GTSNPN; CDR2 reads SVGIG (reference sequence). CDR3 coding DNA: TGTGCCTGGACGGGACAAACATACTCCTACAATGAGCAGTTCTTC. This gives the protein CAWTGQTYSYNEQFF.

In its sample, this clonotype was seen a few times. The rearrangement uses TRBV6-6 and TRBJ2-3; D is tentatively TRBD1 or TRBD2 (6 bases each). Germline CDR1 reads MNHNY; CDR2 reads SVGAGI (reference sequence). The CDR3 has 16 residues. Trimming shortened V by 1 base and J by 3 bases, and 14 bases separated the two germline ends. The CDR3: CASSYLFLGGTDTQYF. The CDR3 coding sequence is TGTGCCAGCAGTTACTTATTTTTAGGGGGGACAGATACGCAGTATTTT.

The gene calls are TRBV11-3 and TRBJ2-1, with TRBD1 identical over 7 bases. The V segment lost 4 bases and the J segment 5 bases; nucleotides outside the gene matches: 8. Germline V gene sequence: CDR1 SGHNT, CDR2 YENEEA. The CDR3 has 15 amino acids. Here the CDR3 DNA reads TGTGCCAGCAGCTACGTACAGGGGATAGACAATGAGCAGTTCTTC. It translates to CASSYVQGIDNEQFF.

V gene TRBV10-3 combines with J gene TRBJ1-3; TRBD1 matches 8 bases. V lost 6 bases and J lost 0; bases outside the gene matches: 7. The CDR3 runs 16 residues. CDR1 is ENHRY and CDR2 is SYGVKD in the germline V gene. CDR3 nucleotides: TGTGCCATCAGACGACAGGGGTCCATCTCTGGAAACACCATATATTTT. Translated, it gives CAIRRQGSISGNTIYF.

The chain employs TRBV11-1 and TRBJ2-1; possible D gene TRBD2, 5 bases. The V end lost 2 bases, the J end lost 9 bases, and 17 bases lay between the germline ends. The V gene's germline CDR1 is SGHAT and CDR2 FQDESV (reference sequence). This CDR3 has 15 amino acids. CDR3 residues: CASSLSRASIGEQFF. CDR3 nucleotide sequence: TGTGCCAGCAGCTTAAGTAGGGCTAGCATTGGTGAGCAGTTCTTC. Looking up the rest from reference TRBV11-1 and TRBJ2-1 gives the full variable domain: EAEVAQSPRYKITEKSQAVAFWCDPISGHATLYWYRQILGQGPELLVQFQDESVVDDSQLPKDRFSAERLKGVDSTLKIQPAELGDSAMYLCASSLSRASIGEQFFGPGTRLTVL.

This clonotype was found many times. The V call is TRBV28, the J call TRBJ1-5; D is perhaps TRBD1 (6 bases). CDR1 MDHEN and CDR2 SYDVKM come from the germline V gene. The CDR3 covers 15 residues. The germline V and J ends were trimmed by 6 bases and 11 bases, with 23 bases remaining between them. CDR3 DNA sequence: TGTGCCAGCAGCCCAGGGGAAGGTCGCCTTGTGGCCCAGCATTTT. Protein: CASSPGEGRLVAQHF.

This clonotype was picked up many times. The gene calls are TRBV7-6 and TRBJ1-4; 7 bases are shared with TRBD1. This CDR3 region has 15 residues. Looked up from germline, CDR1 is SGHVS and CDR2 is FNYEAQ. The J segment lost 8 bases and the V segment lost 4 bases, leaving 10 bases of the junction unmatched. The CDR3 loop is CASSSNRGSGEKLFF. The CDR3 DNA is TGTGCCAGCAGCTCAAACAGGGGAAGCGGCGAAAAACTGTTTTTT.

The chain recombines TRBV6-1 with TRBJ1-4; D remains ambiguous. This CDR3 spans 15 amino acids. Germline V gene data show CDR1 as MNHNS and CDR2 as SASEGT. Trimming cost V 2 bases and J 7 bases, with 14 bases left between them. The CDR3 sequence is CASSEYPGVSEKLFF. CDR3 DNA sequence: TGTGCCAGCAGTGAATATCCGGGTGTGAGTGAAAAACTGTTTTTT.

In its sample, this clonotype was seen many times. The V gene is TRBV20-1, the J gene TRBJ2-3, with D unclear. The V end was cut by 8 bases, the J end by 0 bases, with 12 bases between. The length of the CDR3 is 13 residues. CDR1 DFQATT and CDR2 SNEGSKA come from the germline V gene (reference sequence). This chain's CDR3 is CSTGQASTDTQYF. CDR3 in DNA: TGCAGTACGGGTCAGGCTAGCACAGATACGCAGTATTTT.

This clonotype appeared many times. The J gene is TRBJ1-1, the V gene TRBV20-1; D gene uncertain. The germline gives CDR1 DFQATT, CDR2 SNEGSKA (reference sequence). Trimming removed 4 bases from V and 0 bases from J, with 12 bases in between. The CDR3 sequence is 14 residues long. The CDR3 is CSATGVGLNTEAFF. The DNA of the CDR3 is TGCAGTGCTACCGGGGTGGGGTTGAACACTGAAGCTTTCTTT.

This clonotype appeared many times. The genes are TRBV20-1 and TRBJ2-1; 9 bases match TRBD1. The germline gives CDR1 DFQATT, CDR2 SNEGSKA (reference sequence). The CDR3 has 13 residues. Trimming removed 6 bases from V and 8 bases from J; junction bases left unmatched: 8. The chain's CDR3 is CSADPGQGHEQFF. The DNA for the CDR3 is TGCAGTGCCGATCCGGGACAGGGCCATGAGCAGTTCTTC.

The chain has TRBV6-1 and TRBJ2-1; the match to TRBD2 covers 12 bases. V was pared by 5 bases and J by 4 bases, with 21 bases of the junction left unmatched. The CDR3 is 21 residues long. Germline CDR1 and CDR2: MNHNS and SASEGT. CDR3 nucleotide sequence: TGTGCCAGCAGTTGCCCCCATTTTTGCCTAAGGACTAGCGGGATTTACAATGAGCAGTTCTTC. Encoded protein: CASSCPHFCLRTSGIYNEQFF.